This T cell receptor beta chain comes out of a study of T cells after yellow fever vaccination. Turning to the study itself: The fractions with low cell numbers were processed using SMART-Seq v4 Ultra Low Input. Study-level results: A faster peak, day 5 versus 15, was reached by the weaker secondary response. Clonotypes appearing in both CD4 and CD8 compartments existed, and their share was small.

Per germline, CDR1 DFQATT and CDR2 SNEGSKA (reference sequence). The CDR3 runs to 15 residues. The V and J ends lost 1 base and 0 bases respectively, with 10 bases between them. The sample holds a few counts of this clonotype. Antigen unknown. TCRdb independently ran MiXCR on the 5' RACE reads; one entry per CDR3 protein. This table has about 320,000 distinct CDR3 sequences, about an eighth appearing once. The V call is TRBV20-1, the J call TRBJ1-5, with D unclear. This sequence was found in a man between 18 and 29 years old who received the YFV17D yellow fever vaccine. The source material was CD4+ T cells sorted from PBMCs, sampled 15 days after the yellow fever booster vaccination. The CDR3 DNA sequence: TGCAGTGCTAGAGGGAGTGACTATAGCAATCAGCCCCAGCATTTT. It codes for CSARGSDYSNQPQHF.